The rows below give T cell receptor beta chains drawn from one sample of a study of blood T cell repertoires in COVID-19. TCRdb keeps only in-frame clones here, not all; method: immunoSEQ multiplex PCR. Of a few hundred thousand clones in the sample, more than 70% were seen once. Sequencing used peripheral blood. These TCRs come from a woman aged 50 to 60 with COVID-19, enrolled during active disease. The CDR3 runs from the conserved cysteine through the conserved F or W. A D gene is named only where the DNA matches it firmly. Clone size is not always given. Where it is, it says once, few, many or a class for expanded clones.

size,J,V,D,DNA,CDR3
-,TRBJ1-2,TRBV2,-,TGTGCCAGCAGTGAGTCCAGGGGTAGATCGGGCTACACCTTC,CASSESRGRSGYTF
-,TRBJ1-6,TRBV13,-,TGTGCCAGCAGCTTAGGACACTATAATTCACCCCTCCACTTT,CASSLGHYNSPLHF
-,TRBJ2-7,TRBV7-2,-,TGTGCCAGCAGCTACAGGGCCCTCACCTACGAGCAGTACTTC,CASSYRALTYEQYF
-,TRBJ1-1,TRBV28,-,TGTGCCAGCAGTTTCCTGGACAGCGACACTGAAGCTTTCTTT,CASSFLDSDTEAFF
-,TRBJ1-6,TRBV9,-,TGTGCCAGCAGCGGCGGCCCGAGGAGGAATTCACCCCTCCACTTT,CASSGGPRRNSPLHF
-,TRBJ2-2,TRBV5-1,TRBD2,TGCGCCAGCAGCCCGCGAAGGGGAGGGACTAGCGGGTATAGAACGTCCGGGGAGCTGTTTTTT,CASSPRRGGTSGYRTSGELFF
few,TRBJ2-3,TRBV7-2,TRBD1,TGTGCCAGCAGCTCCGGGACAGCTGTCACAGATACGCAGTATTTT,CASSSGTAVTDTQYF
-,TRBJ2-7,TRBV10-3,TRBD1,TGTGCCATCAGCCAGGTCGACAGGGACGAGCAGTACTTC,CAISQVDRDEQYF
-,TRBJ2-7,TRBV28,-,TGTGCCAGCAGAGAGGCGGGGAAAGAGCAGTACTTC,CASREAGKEQYF
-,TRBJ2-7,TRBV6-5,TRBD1,TGTGCCAGCAGCCCGACAGGGAACTCCTACGAGCAGTACTTC,CASSPTGNSYEQYF
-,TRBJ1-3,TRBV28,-,TGTGCCAGCAGTCGTACACAGGGTACTGGAAACACCATATATTTT,CASSRTQGTGNTIYF
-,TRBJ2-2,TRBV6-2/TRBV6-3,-,TGTGCCAGCAGTTTGGTGACGGTGGGGACTGCGAACACCGGGGAGCTGTTTTTT,CASSLVTVGTANTGELFF
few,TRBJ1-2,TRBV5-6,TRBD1,TGTGCCAGCAGCTTGGAACAGGGGGCGAGAGGCTACACCTTC,CASSLEQGARGYTF
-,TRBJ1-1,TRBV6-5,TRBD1,TGTGCCAGCAGTTACAGGGGACAGGTGAACACTGAAGCTTTCTTT,CASSYRGQVNTEAFF
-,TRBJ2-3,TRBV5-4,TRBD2,TGTGCCAGCAGCTTTAGCGGGGGGGCCCCCCCAGATACGCAGTATTTT,CASSFSGGAPPDTQYF
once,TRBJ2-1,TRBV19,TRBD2,TGTGCCAGTAGTATCGGACTAGCGGTTTCCTACAATGAGCAGTTCTTC,CASSIGLAVSYNEQFF
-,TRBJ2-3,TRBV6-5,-,TGTGCCACCAAGGCCGGGACACCCGTTCAAGATACGCAGTATTTT,CATKAGTPVQDTQYF
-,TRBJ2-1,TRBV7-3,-,TGTGCCAGCAGCTTGGCGGGGGCCCCGGGGAATGAGCAGTTCTTC,CASSLAGAPGNEQFF
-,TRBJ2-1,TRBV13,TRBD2,TGTGCCAGCAGCGCCCGGGACTACCTTGATGAGCAGTTCTTC,CASSARDYLDEQFF
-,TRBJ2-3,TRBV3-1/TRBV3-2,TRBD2,TGTGCCAGCAGCCAAGATCGGCTGGCGGGGGGATACACAGATACGCAGTATTTT,CASSQDRLAGGYTDTQYF
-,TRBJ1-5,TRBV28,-,TGTGCCAGCAGTACCAGCCCCCAGGGTTCAAGAAATCAGCCCCAGCATTTT,CASSTSPQGSRNQPQHF
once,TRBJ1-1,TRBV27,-,TGTGCCAGCAGTTTATTGGGCAGCTCGACTGAAGCTTTCTTT,CASSLLGSSTEAFF
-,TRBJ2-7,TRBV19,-,TGTGCCAGTAGTCGGCGGTACTTCGGGTACGAGCAGTACTTC,CASSRRYFGYEQYF
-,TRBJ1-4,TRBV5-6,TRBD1,TGTGCCAGCAGCGGACAGGTTGGTGAAAAACTGTTTTTT,CASSGQVGEKLFF
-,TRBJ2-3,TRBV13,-,TGTGCCAGCAGCTTAGGAGGGGCCGGGTTGGGAACGGGAGATACGCAGTATTTT,CASSLGGAGLGTGDTQYF
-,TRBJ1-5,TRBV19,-,TGTGCCAGTACTGGCGGAGGGCAGCCCCAGCATTTT,CASTGGGQPQHF
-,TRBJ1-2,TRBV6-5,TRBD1,TGTGCCAGCAGGACCACAGGGGGCCGCGGCTATGGCTACACCTTC,CASRTTGGRGYGYTF
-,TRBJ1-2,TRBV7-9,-,TGTGCCAGCAGCCCGAGTGGTCCTTATGGCTACACCTTC,CASSPSGPYGYTF
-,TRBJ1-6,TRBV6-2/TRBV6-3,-,TGTGCCAGCAGTTACTTGGGGGGCTCCTATAATTCACCCCTCCACTTT,CASSYLGGSYNSPLHF
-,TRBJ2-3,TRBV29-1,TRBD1,TGCAGCGTAGGGACAGCCGGAGATAGCACAGATACGCAGTATTTT,CSVGTAGDSTDTQYF
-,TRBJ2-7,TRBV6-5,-,TGTGCCAGCAGTTACCCTGGCGGGTCGGAAGGGGAGCAGTACTTC,CASSYPGGSEGEQYF
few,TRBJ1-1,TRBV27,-,TGTGCCAGCAGTGCCCGGCCCCACAGCCTAGAAGCTTTCTTT,CASSARPHSLEAFF
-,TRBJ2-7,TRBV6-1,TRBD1,TGTGCCAGCAGTGACCGGGACAGGGGGCGAGAGCAGTACTTC,CASSDRDRGREQYF
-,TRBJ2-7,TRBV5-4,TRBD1,TGTGCCAGCAGCCCTCCGGGACAGGGTTACGAGCAGTACTTC,CASSPPGQGYEQYF
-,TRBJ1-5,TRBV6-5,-,TGTGCCAGCAGTTATGGCTCGGGTCAGCCCCAGCATTTT,CASSYGSGQPQHF
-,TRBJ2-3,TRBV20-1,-,TGCAGTGCTAGCCACGGACTAACGCAGTATTTT,CSASHGLTQYF
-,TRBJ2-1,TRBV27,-,TGTGCCAGCAGTTTCAACGGGAACTACAATGAGCAGTTCTTC,CASSFNGNYNEQFF
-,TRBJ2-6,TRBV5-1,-,TGCGCCAGCAGCCCCCAGGCCGGGGCCAACGTCCTGACTTTC,CASSPQAGANVLTF
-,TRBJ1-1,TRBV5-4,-,TGTGCCAGCAGCCCCCGGTCCGGGACACCGAGGGTTCTCTTT,CASSPRSGTPRVLF
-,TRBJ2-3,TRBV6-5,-,TGTGCCAGCCGCAGACACGGGGTGACAGATACGCAGTATTTT,CASRRHGVTDTQYF
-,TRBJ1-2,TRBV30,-,TGTGCCTGGAGTGTACGCTGGGGGGTTGGCTACACCTTC,CAWSVRWGVGYTF
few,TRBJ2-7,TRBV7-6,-,TGTGCCAGCAGCTTAGATCAGGGTTACCACGAGCAGTACTTC,CASSLDQGYHEQYF
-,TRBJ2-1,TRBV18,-,TGTGCCAGCTCACCGATTACCCGGGGAGGGTTCTTC,CASSPITRGGFF
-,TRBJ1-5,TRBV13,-,TGTGCCAGCACGAAGTGGGGGCTTAATCAGCCCCAGCATTTT,CASTKWGLNQPQHF
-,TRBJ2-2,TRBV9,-,TGTGCCAGCAGTTCCGTAACCGGGGAGCTGTTTTTT,CASSSVTGELFF
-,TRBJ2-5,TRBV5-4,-,TGTGCCAGCAGCTTAGGCAGGGTGGAGGAGACCCAGTACTTC,CASSLGRVEETQYF
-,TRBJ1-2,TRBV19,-,TGTGCCAGTAGTATAATCGGCAGGAATTATGGCTACACCTTC,CASSIIGRNYGYTF
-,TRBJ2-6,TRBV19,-,TGTGCCAGTAGTATGACGCAGGGGTCTGGGGCCAACGTCCTGACTTTC,CASSMTQGSGANVLTF
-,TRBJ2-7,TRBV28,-,TGTGCCAGCAGTCCCGACGGGACCTACGAGCAGTACTTC,CASSPDGTYEQYF
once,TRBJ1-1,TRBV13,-,TGTGCCAGCAGCTTAGGGGGGCCCTCCGAAGCTTTCTTT,CASSLGGPSEAFF
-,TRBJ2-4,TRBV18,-,TGTGCCAGCTCTCCGGGGGAGGAATTCTTTAACAAAAACATTCAGTACTTC,CASSPGEEFFNKNIQYF
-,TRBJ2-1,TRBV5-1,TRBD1,TGCGCCAGCAGCGGACCGGGACAGGGTATCGATGAGCAGTTCTTC,CASSGPGQGIDEQFF
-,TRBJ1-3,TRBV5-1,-,TGCGCCAGCAGCTCTTCAGGGGCTGGAAACACCATATATTTT,CASSSSGAGNTIYF
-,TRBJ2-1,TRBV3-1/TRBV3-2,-,TGTGCCAGCAGCCAAGCCCCCCACGGGGTCTACAATGAGCAGTTCTTC,CASSQAPHGVYNEQFF
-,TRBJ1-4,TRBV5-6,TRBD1,TGTGCCAGCAGCACGGGACAGGGTGTTGAAAAACTGTTTTTT,CASSTGQGVEKLFF